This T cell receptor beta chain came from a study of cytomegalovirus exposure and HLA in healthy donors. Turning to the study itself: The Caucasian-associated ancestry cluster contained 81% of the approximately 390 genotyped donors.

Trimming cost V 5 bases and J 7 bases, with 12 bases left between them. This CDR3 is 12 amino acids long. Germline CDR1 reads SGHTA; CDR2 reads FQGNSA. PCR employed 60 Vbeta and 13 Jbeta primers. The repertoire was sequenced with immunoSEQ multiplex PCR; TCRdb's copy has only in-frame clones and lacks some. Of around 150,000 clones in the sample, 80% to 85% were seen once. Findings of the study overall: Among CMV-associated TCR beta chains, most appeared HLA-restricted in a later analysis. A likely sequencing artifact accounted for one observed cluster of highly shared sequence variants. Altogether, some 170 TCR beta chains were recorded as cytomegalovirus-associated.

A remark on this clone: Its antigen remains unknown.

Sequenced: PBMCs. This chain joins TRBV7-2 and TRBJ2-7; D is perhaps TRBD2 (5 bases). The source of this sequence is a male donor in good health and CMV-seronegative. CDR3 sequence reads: CASSPVEGEQYF. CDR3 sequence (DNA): TGTGCCAGCAGCCCCGTTGAGGGTGAGCAGTACTTC.